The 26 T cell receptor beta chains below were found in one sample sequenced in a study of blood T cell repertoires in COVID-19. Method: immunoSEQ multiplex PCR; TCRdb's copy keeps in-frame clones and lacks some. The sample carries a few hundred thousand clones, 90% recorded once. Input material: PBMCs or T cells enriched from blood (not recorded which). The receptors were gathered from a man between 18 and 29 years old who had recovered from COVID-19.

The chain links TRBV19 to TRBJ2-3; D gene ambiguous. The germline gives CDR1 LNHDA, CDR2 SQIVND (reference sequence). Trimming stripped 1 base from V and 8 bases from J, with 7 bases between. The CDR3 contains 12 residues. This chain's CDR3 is CASSIGRSTQYF. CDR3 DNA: TGTGCCAGTAGTATAGGCCGCAGTACGCAGTATTTT.

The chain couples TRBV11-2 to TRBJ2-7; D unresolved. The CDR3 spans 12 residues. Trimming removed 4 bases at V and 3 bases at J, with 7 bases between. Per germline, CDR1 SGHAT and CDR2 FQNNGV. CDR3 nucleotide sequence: TGTGCCAGCAGCTCATCCATCTACGAGCAGTACTTC. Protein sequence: CASSSSIYEQYF.

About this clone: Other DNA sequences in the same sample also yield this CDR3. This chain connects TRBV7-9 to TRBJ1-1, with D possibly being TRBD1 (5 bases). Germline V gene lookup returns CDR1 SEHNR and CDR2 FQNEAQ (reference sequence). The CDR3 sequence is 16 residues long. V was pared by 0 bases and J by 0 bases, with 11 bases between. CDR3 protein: CASSLAAGGVNTEAFF. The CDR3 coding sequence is TGTGCCAGCAGCTTAGCCGCGGGGGGTGTGAACACTGAAGCTTTCTTT.

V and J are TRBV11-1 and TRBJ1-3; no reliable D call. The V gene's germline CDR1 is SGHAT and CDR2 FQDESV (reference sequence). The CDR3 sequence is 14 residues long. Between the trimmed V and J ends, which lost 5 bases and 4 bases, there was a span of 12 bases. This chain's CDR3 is CASSPSDGGNTIYF. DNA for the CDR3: TGTGCCAGCAGCCCTAGTGACGGGGGAAACACCATATATTTT.

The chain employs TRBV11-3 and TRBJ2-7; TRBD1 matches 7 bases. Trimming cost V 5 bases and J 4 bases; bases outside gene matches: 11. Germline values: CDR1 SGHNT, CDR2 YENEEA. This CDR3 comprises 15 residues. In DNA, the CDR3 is TGTGCCAGCAGCCCACCTACAGGGGATCGGTACGAGCAGTACTTC. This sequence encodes CASSPPTGDRYEQYF. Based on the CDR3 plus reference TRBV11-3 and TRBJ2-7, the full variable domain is EAGVVQSPRYKIIEKKQPVAFWCNPISGHNTLYWYLQNLGQGPELLIRYENEEAVDDSQLPKDRFSAERLKGVDSTLKIQPAELGDSAVYLCASSPPTGDRYEQYFGPGTRLTVT.

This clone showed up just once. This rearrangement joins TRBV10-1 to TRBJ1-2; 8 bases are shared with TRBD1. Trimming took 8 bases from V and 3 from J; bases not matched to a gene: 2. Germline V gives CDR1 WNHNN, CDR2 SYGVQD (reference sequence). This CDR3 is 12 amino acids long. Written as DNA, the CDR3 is TGCGCCAGCCCAGGGGGCGACTATGGCTACACCTTC. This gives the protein CASPGGDYGYTF.

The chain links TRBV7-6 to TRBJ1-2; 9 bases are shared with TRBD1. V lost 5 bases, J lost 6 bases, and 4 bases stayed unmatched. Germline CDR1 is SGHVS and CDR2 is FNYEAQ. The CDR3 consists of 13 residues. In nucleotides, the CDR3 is TGTGCCAGCAGCCTTCGGACAGGGGATGGCTACACCTTC. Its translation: CASSLRTGDGYTF.

CDR3 loop: CASSLGALGQPQHF. CDR3 nucleotides: TGTGCCAGCAGTTTGGGGGCGTTGGGTCAGCCCCAGCATTTT. The V call is TRBV27, the J call TRBJ1-5; the D gene is possibly TRBD1 (6 bases). This CDR3 is built from 14 residues. The germline V and J ends were trimmed by 3 bases and 6 bases, with 12 bases remaining between them. Germline V gene data show CDR1 as MNHEY and CDR2 as SMNVEV (reference sequence).

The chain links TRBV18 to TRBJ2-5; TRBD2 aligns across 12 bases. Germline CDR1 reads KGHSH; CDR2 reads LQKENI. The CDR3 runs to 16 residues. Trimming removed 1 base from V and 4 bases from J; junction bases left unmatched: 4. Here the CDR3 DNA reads TGTGCCAGCTCACCACTTATGGGACTAGCGGGAGAGACCCAGTACTTC. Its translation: CASSPLMGLAGETQYF.

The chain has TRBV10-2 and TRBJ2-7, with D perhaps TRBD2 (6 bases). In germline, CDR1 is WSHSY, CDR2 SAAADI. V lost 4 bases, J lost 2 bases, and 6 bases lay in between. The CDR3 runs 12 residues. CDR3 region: CASSVAAYEQYF. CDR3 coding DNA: TGCGCCAGCAGTGTAGCGGCCTACGAGCAGTACTTC.

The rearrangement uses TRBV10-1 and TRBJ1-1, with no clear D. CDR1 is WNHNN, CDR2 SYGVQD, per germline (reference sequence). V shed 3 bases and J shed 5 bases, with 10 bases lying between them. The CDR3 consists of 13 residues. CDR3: CASSDPGGTEAFF. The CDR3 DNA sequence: TGCGCCAGCAGTGACCCGGGAGGAACTGAAGCTTTCTTT.

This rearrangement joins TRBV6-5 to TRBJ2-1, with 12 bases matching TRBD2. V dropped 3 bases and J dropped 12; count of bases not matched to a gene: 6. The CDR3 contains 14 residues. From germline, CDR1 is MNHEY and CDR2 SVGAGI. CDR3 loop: CASSYSGLAGLQFF. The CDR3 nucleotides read TGTGCCAGCAGTTATTCCGGACTAGCGGGGTTGCAGTTCTTC.

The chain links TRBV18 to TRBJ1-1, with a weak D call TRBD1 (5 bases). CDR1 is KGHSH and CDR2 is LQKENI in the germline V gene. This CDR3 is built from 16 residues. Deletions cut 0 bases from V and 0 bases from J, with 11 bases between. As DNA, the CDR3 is TGTGCCAGCTCACCACCGCGGGGGTTGATGAACACTGAAGCTTTCTTT. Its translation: CASSPPRGLMNTEAFF.

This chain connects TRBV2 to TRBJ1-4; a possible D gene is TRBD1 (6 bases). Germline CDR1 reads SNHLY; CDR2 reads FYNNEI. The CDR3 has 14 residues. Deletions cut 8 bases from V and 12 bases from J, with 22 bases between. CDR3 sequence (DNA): TGTGCCAGCCATGACGGGGCAGGGGAGTCGGAACTGTTTTTT. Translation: CASHDGAGESELFF.

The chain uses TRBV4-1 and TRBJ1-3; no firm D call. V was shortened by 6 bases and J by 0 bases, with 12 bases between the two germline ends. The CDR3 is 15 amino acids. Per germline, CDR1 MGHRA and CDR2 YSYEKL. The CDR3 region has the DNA TGCGCCAGCAGGACCGCAGGAGGCTCTGGAAACACCATATATTTT. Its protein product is CASRTAGGSGNTIYF.

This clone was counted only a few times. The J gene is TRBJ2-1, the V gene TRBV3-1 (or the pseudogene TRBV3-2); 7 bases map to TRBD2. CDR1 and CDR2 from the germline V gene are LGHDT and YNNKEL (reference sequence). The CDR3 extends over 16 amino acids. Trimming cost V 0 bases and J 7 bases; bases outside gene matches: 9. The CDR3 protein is CASSQERLARGNEQFF. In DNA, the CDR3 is TGTGCCAGCAGCCAAGAACGACTAGCTCGAGGGAATGAGCAGTTCTTC.

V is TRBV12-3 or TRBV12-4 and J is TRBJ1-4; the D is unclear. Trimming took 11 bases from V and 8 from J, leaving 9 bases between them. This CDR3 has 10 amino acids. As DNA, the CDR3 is TGTGCCGCCGGGAGGGAAAAACTGTTTTTT. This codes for CAAGREKLFF.

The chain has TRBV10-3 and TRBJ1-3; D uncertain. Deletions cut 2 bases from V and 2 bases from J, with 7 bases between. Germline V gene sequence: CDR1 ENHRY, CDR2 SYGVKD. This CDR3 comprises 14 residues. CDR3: CAISEGPAGNTIYF. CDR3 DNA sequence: TGTGCCATCAGTGAGGGGCCAGCTGGAAACACCATATATTTT.

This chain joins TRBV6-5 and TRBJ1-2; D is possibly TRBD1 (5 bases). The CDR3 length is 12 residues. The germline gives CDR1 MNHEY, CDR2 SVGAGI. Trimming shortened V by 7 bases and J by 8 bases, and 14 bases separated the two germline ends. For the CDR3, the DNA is TGTGCCAGCATTGTCAGGCCAGGGGGCTACACCTTC. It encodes CASIVRPGGYTF.

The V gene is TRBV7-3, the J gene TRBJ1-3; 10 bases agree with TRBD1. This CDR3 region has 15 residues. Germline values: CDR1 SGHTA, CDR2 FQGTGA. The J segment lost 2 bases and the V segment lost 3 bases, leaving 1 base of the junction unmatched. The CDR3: CASSLTGGPGNTIYF. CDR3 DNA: TGTGCCAGCAGCTTGACAGGGGGCCCTGGAAACACCATATATTTT.

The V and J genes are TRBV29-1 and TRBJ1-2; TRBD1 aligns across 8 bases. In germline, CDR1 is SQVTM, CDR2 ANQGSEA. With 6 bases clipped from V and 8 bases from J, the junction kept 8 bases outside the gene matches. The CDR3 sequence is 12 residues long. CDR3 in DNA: TGCAGCGTGGATCCAGGGGGCAGGGGCTACACCTTC. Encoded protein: CSVDPGGRGYTF.

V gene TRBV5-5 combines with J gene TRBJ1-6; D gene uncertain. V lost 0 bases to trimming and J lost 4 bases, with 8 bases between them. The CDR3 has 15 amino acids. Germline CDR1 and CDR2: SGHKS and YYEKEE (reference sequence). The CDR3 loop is CASSLGPPYNSPLHF. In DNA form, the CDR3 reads TGTGCCAGCAGCTTGGGGCCCCCTTATAATTCACCCCTCCACTTT.

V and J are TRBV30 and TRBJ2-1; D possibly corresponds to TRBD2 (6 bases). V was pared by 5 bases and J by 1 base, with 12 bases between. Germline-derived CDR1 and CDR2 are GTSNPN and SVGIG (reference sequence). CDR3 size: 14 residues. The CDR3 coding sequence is TGTGCCTGGGAAGGGACTGCTTCCTACAATGAGCAGTTCTTC. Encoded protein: CAWEGTASYNEQFF.

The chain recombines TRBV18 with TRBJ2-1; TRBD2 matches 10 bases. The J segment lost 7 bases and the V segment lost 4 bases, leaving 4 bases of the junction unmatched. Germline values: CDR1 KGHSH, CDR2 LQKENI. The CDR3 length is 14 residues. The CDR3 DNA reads TGTGCCAGCTCACAGGGACTAGCGCCGAATGAGCAGTTCTTC. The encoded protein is CASSQGLAPNEQFF.

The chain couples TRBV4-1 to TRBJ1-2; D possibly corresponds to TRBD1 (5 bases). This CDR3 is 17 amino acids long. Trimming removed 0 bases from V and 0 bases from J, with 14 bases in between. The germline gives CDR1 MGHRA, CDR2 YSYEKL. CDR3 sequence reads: CASSQDVAGPTNYGYTF. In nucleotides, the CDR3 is TGCGCCAGCAGCCAAGACGTCGCAGGGCCAACTAACTATGGCTACACCTTC.

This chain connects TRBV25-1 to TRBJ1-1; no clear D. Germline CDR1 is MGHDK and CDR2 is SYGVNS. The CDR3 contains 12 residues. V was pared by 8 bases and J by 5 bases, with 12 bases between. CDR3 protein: CASEQGGTEAFF. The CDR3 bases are TGTGCCAGCGAGCAAGGAGGGACTGAAGCTTTCTTT.